This TCR beta chain was sequenced for a study of T cell repertoires in cytomegalovirus infection. Study-wide results and caveats: Dominant in the ex vivo response were TCR beta clonotypes restricted by HLA-C and specific for CMV.

CDR3 length: 16 residues. CDR1 is DFQATT and CDR2 is SNEGSKA in the germline V gene (reference sequence). V lost 1 base, J lost 4 bases, and 9 bases stayed unmatched. TCRdb reprocessed the reads with MiXCR, giving one entry per CDR3 protein. In the table there are hundreds of thousands of distinct CDR3 sequences, about 33% of which are singletons. This clonotype occurred a few times. The antigen is unknown. The specimen was cultured PBMCs, collected from culture after CMV antigen stimulation. This receptor was identified in a human donor in good health (CMV status not recorded). Some clones in this sample may be carry-over from other donors' samples. This chain connects TRBV20-1 to TRBJ2-1; 8 bases are shared with TRBD2. For the CDR3, the DNA is TGCAGTGCTAGAGGAGTGGACGGGAGGGTGTACAATGAGCAGTTCTTC. Its protein product is CSARGVDGRVYNEQFF.